Only a few counts were recorded for the clone carrying this T cell receptor (beta chain). Its specificity is unknown. The source of the sample is a study of T cell responses to AZD1222 COVID-19 vaccine. Profiled with immunoSEQ multiplex PCR; TCRdb holds only in-frame clones, not every one. Among fewer than 150,000 clones, 87% were seen once, and the ten largest hold just under 10%. Broader study findings: Just a handful of AZD1222 recipients tested seropositive at baseline. There were repertoire samples only from the period after the peak T cell response. Most donors were white British and more were female, and clonal diversity was possibly underestimated.

The germline gives CDR1 MNHEY, CDR2 SVGAGI. The CDR3 spans 15 residues. Unmatched junction bases numbered 12, after V lost 6 bases and J lost 7 bases. The gene calls are TRBV6-5 and TRBJ1-5; 7 nucleotides match TRBD1. Sequenced material: peripheral blood, taken on day 0 of AZD1222 vaccination. This receptor was obtained from an adult in good health. Here the CDR3 reads CASRLTTGSRQPQHF. The CDR3 region has the DNA TGTGCCAGCAGATTGACGACAGGGTCGCGGCAGCCCCAGCATTTT.